The 11 T cell receptor beta chains below all came from one sample that was sequenced in a study of shared T cell receptors in the human thymus (dated by TCRdb to the early 2020s). Libraries were constructed by the immunoSEQ multiplex PCR assay. TCRdb stores this immuneACCESS table with in-frame sequences only. Part of the clones is absent; in the studies checked, under half of the shortfall reflects unresolved V genes, and no reason is known for the rest. This sample lists 550,000 to 800,000 clones; 80% to 90% were detected once. Of the sample, 0.0095% to 0.013% is held by the ten largest clones. This sample also appeared in a second study, on human thymus T cells.

The material sequenced was thymocytes. The receptors shown here come from a girl under three years old with a congenital heart defect. Donor details come from another sample of the same person, matched by shared clones.

This chain joins TRBV5-5 and TRBJ2-7, with 9 bases aligning to TRBD2. The V segment lost 4 bases and the J segment 0 bases; nucleotides outside the gene matches: 14. Germline loops: CDR1 SGHKS, CDR2 YYEKEE (reference sequence). CDR3 length: 18 amino acids. The CDR3 is CASSPRTRGRGGSYEQYF. The CDR3 bases are TGTGCCAGCAGCCCCCGGACACGCGGGAGGGGTGGCTCCTACGAGCAGTACTTC.

This clone was counted between two and nine times. One end of the junction varies from germline; a read error may be responsible. The chain combines TRBV7-7 with TRBJ2-7; TRBD1 agrees at 8 bases. In germline, CDR1 is SSHAT, CDR2 FNYEAQ (reference sequence). The CDR3 is 15 residues long. DNA of the CDR3: TGTGCTAGCAGCTTCCGACAGGGGTTTGCCTACGAGCAGTACTTC. Encoded protein: CASSFRQGFAYEQYF.

The chain carries TRBV19 and TRBJ1-5; 8 bases agree with TRBD1. The CDR3 extends over 16 amino acids. The V and J ends lost 3 bases and 5 bases, in that order; junction bases with no gene match: 9. The germline CDR1 and CDR2 sequences are LNHDA and SQIVND (reference sequence). The CDR3 bases are TGTGCCAGTAGTATCTTGGACAGGGAAGGAGATCAGCCCCAGCATTTT. This codes for CASSILDREGDQPQHF.

The rearrangement uses TRBV4-1 and TRBJ2-1; D ambiguous. Germline loops: CDR1 MGHRA, CDR2 YSYEKL. This CDR3 contains 15 residues. V lost 1 base and J 2 bases, leaving 9 bases between the germline ends. CDR3 nucleotides: TGCGCCAGCAGCCAAGTTAGCCTACCCTACAATGAGCAGTTCTTC. Residues: CASSQVSLPYNEQFF.

The chain links TRBV19 to TRBJ1-6, with TRBD1 matching over 9 bases. The CDR3 covers 16 residues. J gave up 3 bases and V 6 bases, and 6 bases lay outside the gene matches. The V gene's germline CDR1 is LNHDA and CDR2 SQIVND (reference sequence). CDR3 bases: TGTGCCAGTAGCGCACAGGGGGCGGGCTATAATTCACCCCTCCACTTT. Amino acids: CASSAQGAGYNSPLHF.

This sequence joins TRBV30 and TRBJ1-4; D might be TRBD1 (5 bases). The CDR3 is made up of 16 amino acids. V was trimmed by 0 bases and J by 0 bases, leaving 11 bases between them. Germline V gives CDR1 GTSNPN, CDR2 SVGIG (reference sequence). The CDR3, as DNA: TGTGCCTGGAGTGTTGCAGGGTTCGCAACTAATGAAAAACTGTTTTTT. Amino acid sequence: CAWSVAGFATNEKLFF.

The rearrangement joins TRBV12-5 to TRBJ2-7; 7 positions match TRBD1. Germline trimming cut 9 bases from V and 0 bases from J; bases unmatched to any gene: 14. CDR1 is LGHNT and CDR2 is FRNRAP in the germline V gene. CDR3 length: 16 residues. The CDR3 is CARIPGRDRDSYEQYF. The CDR3 DNA sequence: TGTGCTAGAATCCCGGGACGTGACAGGGACTCCTACGAGCAGTACTTC.

Here the CDR3 reads CASSVGGGGFYNEQFF. CDR3 in DNA: TGTGCCAGCAGCGTAGGGGGCGGGGGATTCTACAATGAGCAGTTCTTC. The chain recombines TRBV9 with TRBJ2-1, with 7 bases matching TRBD2. J gave up 3 bases and V 0 bases, and 6 bases lay outside the gene matches. Per germline, CDR1 SGDLS and CDR2 YYNGEE. CDR3 length: 16 residues.

The chain combines TRBV27 with TRBJ1-2; no clear D gene. Germline-derived CDR1 and CDR2 are MNHEY and SMNVEV (reference sequence). CDR3 length equals 19 residues. V was trimmed by 0 bases and J by 0 bases, leaving 20 bases between them. CDR3 residues: CASSLSPRGSFKANYGYTF. The CDR3 DNA sequence: TGTGCCAGCAGTTTATCCCCCCGGGGATCCTTCAAAGCTAACTATGGCTACACCTTC.

The chain couples TRBV6-6 to TRBJ1-2, with TRBD1 matching over 7 bases. Germline V gene lookup returns CDR1 MNHNY and CDR2 SVGAGI (reference sequence). The CDR3 sequence is 13 residues long. Trimming removed 0 bases from V and 6 bases from J; junction bases left unmatched: 1. CDR3 nucleotide sequence: TGTGCCAGCAGTTACTCAAGGGGGCATGGCTACACCTTC. Amino acid sequence: CASSYSRGHGYTF.

The chain couples TRBV19 to TRBJ2-4; 7 bases agree with TRBD1. CDR3 length equals 15 residues. Trimming at V came to 4 bases and at J to 7 bases, leaving 10 bases not matched to a gene. The germline V gene has CDR1 LNHDA and CDR2 SQIVND (reference sequence). CDR3 in amino acids: CASSTSGTVGNIQYF. For the CDR3, the DNA is TGTGCCAGTAGTACGTCCGGGACAGTGGGCAACATTCAGTACTTC.